The sequence of this T cell receptor beta chain was determined in a study of T-cell memory formation after mild COVID-19. Study-level information: The study found TCR clusters largely donor specific.

CDR1 and CDR2 from the germline V gene are SEHNR and FQNEAQ (reference sequence). Deletions cut 5 bases from V and 5 bases from J, with 13 bases between. The CDR3 sequence is 15 residues long. Study findings and constraints: Clonal second-wave expansions that peaked on day 37 had unconfirmed SARS-CoV-2 specificity. The pre-infection memory compartment contained some responding clones, suggesting cross-reactive memory joined.

For this clonotype: Its antigen is currently unknown.

5'RACE, which relied on constant-segment primers, yielded TCR alpha and TCR beta cDNA libraries carrying sample barcodes and UMIs. TCRdb fed the 5' RACE reads into MiXCR, producing one record per CDR3 protein. Of about 420,000 distinct CDR3 sequences listed, 20% to 30% were seen once; the top ten hold about an eighth. Sequencing was done on a sample of PBMCs or a T cell subset sorted from them (not recorded which). This TCR derives from an adult woman who had mild COVID-19 (a few samples of this study predate the infection). Cell type and time point are not known. This chain links TRBV7-9 with TRBJ1-6, with D uncertain. The CDR3 DNA reads TGTGCCAGCAGCCCGGTCTCTGGGCATAATTCACCCCTCCACTTT. Residues: CASSPVSGHNSPLHF. The full variable domain, in which reference TRBV7-9 and TRBJ1-6 provide the parts outside the CDR3, is DTGVSQNPRHKITKRGQNVTFRCDPISEHNRLYWYRQTLGQGPEFLTYFQNEAQLEKSRLLSDRFSAERPKGSFSTLEIQRTEQGDSAMYLCASSPVSGHNSPLHFGNGTRLTVT.